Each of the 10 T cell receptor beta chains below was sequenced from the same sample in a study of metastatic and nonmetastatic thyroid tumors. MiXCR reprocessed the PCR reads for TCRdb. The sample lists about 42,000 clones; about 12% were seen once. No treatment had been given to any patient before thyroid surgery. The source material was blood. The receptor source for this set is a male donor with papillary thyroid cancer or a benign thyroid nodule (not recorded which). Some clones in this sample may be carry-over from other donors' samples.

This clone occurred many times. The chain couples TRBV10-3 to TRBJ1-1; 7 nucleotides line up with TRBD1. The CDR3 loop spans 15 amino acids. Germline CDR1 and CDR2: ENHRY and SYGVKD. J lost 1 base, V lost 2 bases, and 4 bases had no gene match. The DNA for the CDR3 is TGTGCCATCAGTGAGGGGGCAGGGGGGAACACTGAAGCTTTCTTT. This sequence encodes CAISEGAGGNTEAFF.

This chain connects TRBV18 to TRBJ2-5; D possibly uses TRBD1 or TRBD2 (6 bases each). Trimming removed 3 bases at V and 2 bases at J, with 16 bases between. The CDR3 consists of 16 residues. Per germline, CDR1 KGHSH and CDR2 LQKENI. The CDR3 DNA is TGTGCCAGCTCACCTTGGGGGGCAGAAATTCAAGAGACCCAGTACTTC. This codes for CASSPWGAEIQETQYF. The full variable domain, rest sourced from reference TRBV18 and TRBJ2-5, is NAGVMQNPRHLVRRRGQEARLRCSPMKGHSHVYWYRQLPEEGLKFMVYLQKENIIDESGMPKERFSAEFPKEGPSILRIQQVVRGDSAAYFCASSPWGAEIQETQYFGPGTRLLVL.

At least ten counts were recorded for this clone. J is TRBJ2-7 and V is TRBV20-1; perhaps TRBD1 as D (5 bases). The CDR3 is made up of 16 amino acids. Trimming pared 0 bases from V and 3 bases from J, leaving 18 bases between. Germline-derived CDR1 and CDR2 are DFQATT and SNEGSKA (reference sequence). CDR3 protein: CSAREIDSRSFYEQYF. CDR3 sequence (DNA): TGCAGTGCTAGAGAAATAGACAGTCGGTCTTTCTACGAGCAGTACTTC.

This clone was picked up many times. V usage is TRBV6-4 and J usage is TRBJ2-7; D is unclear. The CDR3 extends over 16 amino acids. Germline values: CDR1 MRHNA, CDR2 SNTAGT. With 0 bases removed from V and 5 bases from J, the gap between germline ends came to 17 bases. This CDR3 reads CASSDSPFAPVNEQYF. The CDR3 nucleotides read TGTGCCAGCAGTGACTCGCCCTTCGCGCCGGTTAACGAGCAGTACTTC.

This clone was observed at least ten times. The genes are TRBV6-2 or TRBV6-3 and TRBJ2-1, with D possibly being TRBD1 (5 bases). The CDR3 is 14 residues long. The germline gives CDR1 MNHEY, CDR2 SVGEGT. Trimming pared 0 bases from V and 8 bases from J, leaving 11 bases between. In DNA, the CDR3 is TGTGCCAGCAGTTACTCAGGGGTTTCATATGAGCAGTTCTTC. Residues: CASSYSGVSYEQFF.

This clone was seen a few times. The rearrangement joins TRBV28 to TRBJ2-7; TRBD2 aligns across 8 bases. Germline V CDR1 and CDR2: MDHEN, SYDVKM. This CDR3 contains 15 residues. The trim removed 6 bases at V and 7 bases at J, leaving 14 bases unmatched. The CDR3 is CASSLSGAGADEQYF. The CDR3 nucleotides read TGTGCCAGCAGCCTTAGCGGGGCTGGAGCAGATGAGCAGTACTTC.

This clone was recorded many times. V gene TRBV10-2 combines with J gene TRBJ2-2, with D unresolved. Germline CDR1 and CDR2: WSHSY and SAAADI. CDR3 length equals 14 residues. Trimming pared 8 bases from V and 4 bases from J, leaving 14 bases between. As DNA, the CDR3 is TGCGCCAGCTCGCAGATGGCCGTCACCGGGGAGCTGTTTTTT. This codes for CASSQMAVTGELFF.

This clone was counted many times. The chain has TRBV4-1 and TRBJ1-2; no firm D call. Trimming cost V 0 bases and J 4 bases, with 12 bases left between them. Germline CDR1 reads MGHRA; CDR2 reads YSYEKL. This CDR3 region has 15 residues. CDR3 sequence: CASSQDSERFYGYTF. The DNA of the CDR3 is TGCGCCAGCAGCCAAGATTCGGAGAGATTCTATGGCTACACCTTC.

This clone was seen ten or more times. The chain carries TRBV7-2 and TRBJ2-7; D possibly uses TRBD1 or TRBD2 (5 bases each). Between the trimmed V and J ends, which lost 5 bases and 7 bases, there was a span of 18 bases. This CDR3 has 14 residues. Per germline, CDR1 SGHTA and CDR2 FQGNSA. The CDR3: CASSRRGPRGEQYF. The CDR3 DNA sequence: TGTGCCAGCAGCCGCCGGGGCCCGCGTGGGGAGCAGTACTTC.

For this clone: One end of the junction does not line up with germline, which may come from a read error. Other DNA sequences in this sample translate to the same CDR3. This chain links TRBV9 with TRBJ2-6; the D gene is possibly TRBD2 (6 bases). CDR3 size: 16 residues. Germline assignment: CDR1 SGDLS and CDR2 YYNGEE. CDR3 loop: CASSVGRDSGANVLTF. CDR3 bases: TGTGCCAGCAGCGTAGGACGGGACTCTGGGGCCAACGTCCTGACCTTC.